Below are 25 T cell receptor beta chains sequenced from a single sample in a study of technical replicates of blood from a handful of donors. This table comes from immunoSEQ multiplex PCR, and its TCRdb copy is limited to in-frame clones, with some not included. The sample consists of 45,000 to 60,000 clones, around 91% of them appearing once. Sequences were obtained from PBMCs. These receptors came from a human donor in good health. Some clones in this sample may be carry-over from other donors' samples.

DNA for the CDR3: TGTGCCAGCAGTTATTCCGGGACAGGGAGTGAAAAACTGTTTTTT. Translation gives CASSYSGTGSEKLFF. The J gene is TRBJ1-4, the V gene TRBV6-5; TRBD1 aligns across 9 bases. The germline gives CDR1 MNHEY, CDR2 SVGAGI. J gave up 7 bases and V 3 bases, and 6 bases lay outside the gene matches. The CDR3 totals 15 residues.

This clone was detected a few times. The CDR3 nucleotides read TGTGCCTGGAGATCCGGGGGGGCCTACAATGAGCAGTTCTTC. Residues: CAWRSGGAYNEQFF. The V and J genes are TRBV30 and TRBJ2-1, with 8 bases aligning to TRBD2. CDR1 is GTSNPN and CDR2 is SVGIG in the germline V gene (reference sequence). The CDR3 has 14 residues. J lost 2 bases, V lost 3 bases, and 3 bases had no gene match. Drawing the rest from reference TRBV30 and TRBJ2-1, the complete variable domain is SQTIHQWPATLVQPVGSPLSLECTVEGTSNPNLYWYRQAAGRGLQLLFYSVGIGQISSEVPQNLSASRPQDRQFILSSKKLLLSDSGFYLCAWRSGGAYNEQFFGPGTRLTVL.

Here the CDR3 reads CASTETGQGRYGYTF. The CDR3 region has the DNA TGTGCCAGCACTGAGACAGGACAAGGCCGCTATGGCTACACCTTC. V and J are TRBV2 and TRBJ1-2; D might be TRBD1 (6 bases). CDR3 length equals 15 residues. CDR1 SNHLY and CDR2 FYNNEI come from the germline V gene. Trimming removed 7 bases at V and 4 bases at J, with 19 bases between.

The V gene is TRBV6-5, the J gene TRBJ1-6; 7 bases map to TRBD1. J was trimmed by 10 bases and V by 0 bases; bases with no gene match: 9. The CDR3 extends over 16 amino acids. CDR1 and CDR2 (germline): MNHEY, SVGAGI. CDR3 sequence reads: CASSYSKDRLKSPLHF. The CDR3 DNA reads TGTGCCAGCAGTTACTCAAAGGACAGGTTAAAATCACCCCTCCACTTT.

In its sample, this clone ranks as medium-sized. The J gene is TRBJ2-1, the V gene TRBV11-2; a possible D gene is TRBD1 (6 bases). This CDR3 comprises 15 residues. V dropped 5 bases and J dropped 3 bases, with 14 bases sitting between them. Germline-derived CDR1 and CDR2 are SGHAT and FQNNGV. CDR3 in amino acids: CASSLRQGIYNEQFF. The CDR3 DNA reads as TGTGCCAGCAGCCTGCGGCAGGGGATCTACAATGAGCAGTTCTTC.

The chain uses TRBV12-5 and TRBJ1-1, with TRBD1 identical over 8 bases. The CDR3 loop spans 16 amino acids. Germline V gene data show CDR1 as LGHNT and CDR2 as FRNRAP. V lost 2 bases, J lost 4 bases, and 9 bases stayed unmatched. The CDR3, as DNA: TGTGCTAGTGGTTTGTGGCGGGGCAGGGGGCCCACTGAAGCTTTCTTT. Its translation: CASGLWRGRGPTEAFF.

The rearrangement uses TRBV5-1 and TRBJ2-1; 10 nucleotides align to TRBD2. Trimming removed 4 bases from V and 3 bases from J; junction bases left unmatched: 4. This CDR3 has 15 residues. Germline CDR1 SGHRS, CDR2 YFSETQ. As DNA, the CDR3 is TGCGCCAGCAGCCCCGGGACTAGCGTCTACAATGAGCAGTTCTTC. It specifies CASSPGTSVYNEQFF.

This chain links TRBV12-5 with TRBJ2-3, with unresolved D. V dropped 6 bases and J dropped 6 bases, with 10 bases sitting between them. CDR3 length: 12 amino acids. Per the germline V gene, CDR1 is LGHNT and CDR2 is FRNRAP. The CDR3 nucleotides are TGTGCTAGTGGACCGTGGGCGGATACGCAGTATTTT. Encoded protein: CASGPWADTQYF.

This clone was recorded a few times. The chain combines TRBV7-9 with TRBJ1-5, with a tentative D call TRBD1 (5 bases). The CDR3 covers 15 residues. Germline V CDR1 and CDR2: SEHNR, FQNEAQ (reference sequence). The V and J ends lost 5 bases and 2 bases respectively, with 13 bases between them. The CDR3: CASSPGDGGNQPQHF. The DNA of the CDR3 is TGTGCCAGCAGCCCGGGGGATGGGGGCAATCAGCCCCAGCATTTT.

The chain is built from TRBV4-3 and TRBJ2-7, with 11 bases that match TRBD1. In germline, CDR1 is LGHNA, CDR2 YSLEER. Trimming at V came to 2 bases and at J to 4 bases, leaving 10 bases not matched to a gene. The CDR3 sequence is 17 residues long. CDR3 bases: TGCGCCAGCAGCCAATCCACGACCGGGACAGGGGGGTACGAGCAGTACTTC. This sequence encodes CASSQSTTGTGGYEQYF.

The chain employs TRBV7-3 and TRBJ1-6; 10 nucleotides line up with TRBD1. This CDR3 region has 15 residues. CDR1 SGHTA and CDR2 FQGTGA come from the germline V gene. V gave up 5 bases and J gave up 6 bases; unmatched junction bases: 4. The CDR3 region is CASSIGDRGNSPLHF. CDR3 sequence (DNA): TGTGCCAGCAGCATCGGGGACAGGGGTAATTCACCCCTCCACTTT.

The J gene is TRBJ2-3, the V gene TRBV7-2; a weak D match, TRBD2 (6 bases). Germline V lookup: CDR1 SGHTA, CDR2 FQGNSA. The CDR3 is made up of 13 amino acids. V shed 5 bases and J shed 9 bases, with 15 bases lying between them. The CDR3 bases are TGTGCCAGCAGCCCCGGGGGTGGGCCCACGCAGTATTTT. It codes for CASSPGGGPTQYF.

V gene TRBV19 combines with J gene TRBJ2-5; 9 bases line up with TRBD2. This CDR3 is built from 13 residues. Germline lookup yields CDR1 LNHDA and CDR2 SQIVND (reference sequence). Trimming took 9 bases from V and 4 from J; bases not matched to a gene: 6. This CDR3 is CASQERGVETQYF. For the CDR3, the DNA is TGTGCCAGCCAGGAGCGGGGGGTAGAGACCCAGTACTTC.

The genes are TRBV28 and TRBJ1-1; D perhaps matches TRBD1 (6 bases). CDR1 MDHEN and CDR2 SYDVKM come from the germline V gene. The CDR3 consists of 14 residues. Trimming took 3 bases from V and 6 from J, leaving 14 bases between them. The CDR3 bases are TGTGCCAGCAGTTTGCAACAGGGCATAGCTGAAGCTTTCTTT. Translating gives CASSLQQGIAEAFF.

This clone was picked up one time. This chain joins TRBV6-5 and TRBJ2-3; 10 positions match TRBD2. Germline V gene lookup returns CDR1 MNHEY and CDR2 SVGAGI. After removal of 7 bases from V and 1 base from J, the junction contained 5 bases not matched to a gene. The CDR3 is 15 amino acids. The CDR3 reads CASTITSGGTDTQYF. The CDR3 coding sequence is TGTGCCAGCACCATTACTAGCGGGGGCACAGATACGCAGTATTTT.

The V and J genes are TRBV28 and TRBJ1-2; 9 nucleotides match TRBD1. V lost 6 bases, J lost 4 bases, and 3 bases stayed unmatched. Germline CDR1 reads MDHEN; CDR2 reads SYDVKM. The CDR3 loop spans 13 amino acids. The CDR3 DNA follows: TGTGCCAGCAGGACGGGACAGGGCTATGGCTACACCTTC. It specifies CASRTGQGYGYTF.

V usage is TRBV7-9 and J usage is TRBJ2-1, with TRBD1 matching over 7 bases. The CDR3 runs to 14 residues. Germline CDR1 reads SEHNR; CDR2 reads FQNEAQ (reference sequence). In DNA, the CDR3 is TGTGCGGGTGGGACAGAGAGCTCCTACAATGAGCAGTTCTTC. It specifies CAGGTESSYNEQFF. Variable domain in full (rest from reference TRBV7-9 and TRBJ2-1): DTGVSQNPRHKITKRGQNVTFRCDPISEHNRLYWYRQTLGQGPEFLTYFQNEAQLEKSRLLSDRFSAERPKGSFSTLEIQRTEQGDSAMYLCAGGTESSYNEQFFGPGTRLTVL.

This chain uses TRBV10-3 with TRBJ1-3; 7 positions agree with TRBD1. CDR1 is ENHRY and CDR2 is SYGVKD in the germline V gene. Trimming at V came to 6 bases and at J to 0 bases, leaving 2 bases not matched to a gene. The CDR3 is 14 residues long. The DNA for the CDR3 is TGTGCCATCAGGACAGGGAGCTCTGGAAACACCATATATTTT. Translation: CAIRTGSSGNTIYF.

The chain links TRBV9 to TRBJ1-1, with a tentative D call TRBD1 (6 bases). V lost 3 bases, J lost 1 base, and 10 bases lay in between. This CDR3 is built from 14 residues. The germline gives CDR1 SGDLS, CDR2 YYNGEE. DNA of the CDR3: TGTGCCAGCAGCGGACAGGTCTCGAACACTGAAGCTTTCTTT. It codes for CASSGQVSNTEAFF.

The genes are TRBV5-1 and TRBJ1-2; TRBD1 matches at 9 bases. The germline V gene encodes CDR1 SGHRS and CDR2 YFSETQ. The length of the CDR3 is 17 residues. J lost 4 bases, V lost 0 bases, and 10 bases had no gene match. The CDR3, as DNA: TGCGCCAGCAGCTTGGGTGCCGGGGACAGGGATTTCTATGGCTACACCTTC. This translates into CASSLGAGDRDFYGYTF. Complete variable domain (other parts from reference TRBV5-1 and TRBJ1-2): KAGVTQTPRYLIKTRGQQVTLSCSPISGHRSVSWYQQTPGQGLQFLFEYFSETQRNKGNFPGRFSGRQFSNSRSEMNVSTLELGDSALYLCASSLGAGDRDFYGYTFGSGTRLTVV.

CDR3 amino acids: CASSSQDFGYTF. DNA of the CDR3: TGTGCCAGCAGCTCACAGGATTTTGGCTACACCTTC. The chain recombines TRBV5-5 with TRBJ1-2, with D possibly TRBD1 on 5 matching bases. This CDR3 is built from 12 residues. The germline CDR1 and CDR2 sequences are SGHKS and YYEKEE (reference sequence). Deletions cut 3 bases from V and 7 bases from J, with 10 bases between.

The chain employs TRBV6-5 and TRBJ2-7; D may be TRBD1 (6 bases). CDR3 length: 13 residues. Germline V lookup: CDR1 MNHEY, CDR2 SVGAGI. V lost 3 bases and J 5 bases, leaving 11 bases between the germline ends. For the CDR3, the DNA is TGTGCCAGCAGTTATGCCAGGGGCAACGAGCAGTACTTC. Amino acids: CASSYARGNEQYF.

The chain employs TRBV4-1 and TRBJ2-2, with D tentatively TRBD2 (5 bases). Germline assignment: CDR1 MGHRA and CDR2 YSYEKL. Trimming cost V 4 bases and J 2 bases, with 17 bases left between them. The CDR3 totals 17 residues. CDR3 sequence reads: CASSPQGTGINTGELFF. CDR3 sequence (DNA): TGCGCCAGCAGCCCCCAAGGAACGGGGATTAACACCGGGGAGCTGTTTTTT.

The gene calls are TRBV5-4 and TRBJ2-5; TRBD2 might be the D (6 bases). V was clipped by 1 base and J by 3 bases, with 10 bases between them. This CDR3 comprises 14 residues. Germline CDR1 is SGHNT and CDR2 is YYREEE (reference sequence). CDR3 residues: CASSLTSREETQYF. The CDR3 nucleotides are TGTGCCAGCAGCTTGACTAGCAGGGAAGAGACCCAGTACTTC.

Written as DNA, the CDR3 is TGCGCCAGCAGCTTTTCAGGATCCTACAATGAGCAGTTCTTC. As protein: CASSFSGSYNEQFF. This chain joins TRBV5-1 and TRBJ2-1; D gene uncertain. V was clipped by 2 bases and J by 1 base, with 7 bases between them. This CDR3 has 14 residues. Germline values: CDR1 SGHRS, CDR2 YFSETQ.